Each of the 3 T cell receptor beta chains below was sequenced from the same sample in a study of T cell repertoires in cytomegalovirus infection. These receptors' antigens are unknown. Each CDR3 protein is one row after TCRdb ran MiXCR on the reads. The top ten clones hold over 15% of a sample with fewer than 350,000 distinct CDR3 sequences, almost 30% of them seen once. This material consisted of cultured PBMCs, taken from culture after CMV antigen stimulation. These TCRs come from a human donor in good health (CMV status not recorded). Some clones in this sample may be carry-over from other donors' samples.

This clonotype has a count of ten or more. V usage is TRBV6-5 and J usage is TRBJ1-5, with D unresolved. V lost 2 bases, J lost 4 bases, and 6 bases lay in between. The V gene's germline CDR1 is MNHEY and CDR2 SVGAGI. There are 13 residues in the CDR3. CDR3 coding DNA: TGTGCCAGCAGTTACGGGATGAATCAGCCCCAGCATTTT. Its protein is CASSYGMNQPQHF.

The chain links TRBV6-6 to TRBJ2-5; D is undetermined. Trimming cost V 6 bases and J 0 bases, with 14 bases left between them. The CDR3 has 15 residues. The germline V gene encodes CDR1 MNHNY and CDR2 SVGAGI (reference sequence). CDR3 in DNA: TGTGCCAGCAGCTCCCTTGGACCGCACCAAGAGACCCAGTACTTC. Translated, it gives CASSSLGPHQETQYF.

This clonotype was observed at least ten times. The chain recombines TRBV7-8 with TRBJ2-3, with 7 bases lining up with TRBD1. The CDR3 consists of 15 residues. The junction had 7 bases not matched to a gene; V was cut back by 5 bases and J by 2 bases. Germline V lookup: CDR1 SGHVS, CDR2 FQNEAQ. The CDR3 here is CASSLMGTATDTQYF. CDR3 nucleotide sequence: TGTGCCAGCAGCCTGATGGGGACAGCCACAGATACGCAGTATTTT.